The 21 T cell receptor beta chains in this list originate from one sample, sequenced in a study of blood T cell repertoires in COVID-19 (dated by TCRdb to the early 2020s). Library creation used the immunoSEQ multiplex PCR assay. TCRdb provides this immuneACCESS table in a form limited to in-frame rearrangements. Some clones are lacking; in checked studies, under half of them reflect an unresolved V gene, and why the rest are absent is not known. Present in this sample are roughly 140,000 clones, about four fifths of which were seen just once. The ten largest clones add up to 7.5% to 9% of the sample. The specimen sequenced was peripheral blood. All receptors derive from a human donor in a cohort sampled during active COVID-19.

This clone has a handful of counts. This chain links TRBV4-3 with TRBJ1-4; 10 bases align to TRBD1. Trimming at V came to 6 bases and at J to 8 bases, leaving 12 bases not matched to a gene. The CDR3 has 16 amino acids. Germline V gives CDR1 LGHNA, CDR2 YSLEER. The CDR3 DNA reads as TGCGCCAGCAGTCCGATGGGACAGGGGTCGGGAGAAAAACTGTTTTTT. This encodes CASSPMGQGSGEKLFF.

This clone was detected a few times. V is TRBV7-9 and J is TRBJ1-1, with 7 bases lining up with TRBD1. The germline CDR1 and CDR2 sequences are SEHNR and FQNEAQ (reference sequence). The CDR3 is 16 residues long. V dropped 4 bases and J dropped 5; count of bases not matched to a gene: 13. CDR3 nucleotide sequence: TGTGCCAGCAGCTCCAACCCACAGGGGCCCGGTACTGAAGCTTTCTTT. Translating it yields CASSSNPQGPGTEAFF.

This clone appeared a single time. The rearrangement links TRBV19 to TRBJ1-5; D gene uncertain. The germline V and J ends were trimmed by 4 bases and 3 bases, with 10 bases remaining between them. CDR3 length: 14 residues. Germline V lookup: CDR1 LNHDA, CDR2 SQIVND (reference sequence). The CDR3 region has the DNA TGTGCCAGTAGTAGACAAGACCTCAATCAGCCCCAGCATTTT. Its protein is CASSRQDLNQPQHF.

The CDR3 reads CASAHREGAEYNEQFF. In nucleotides, the CDR3 is TGTGCCAGCGCCCACCGTGAGGGAGCTGAATACAATGAGCAGTTCTTC. The chain uses TRBV18 and TRBJ2-1; tentatively, D is TRBD2 (5 bases). The V end lost 8 bases, the J end lost 4 bases, and 21 bases lay between the germline ends. Germline V gene sequence: CDR1 KGHSH, CDR2 LQKENI. The CDR3 sequence is 16 residues long.

This chain joins TRBV7-6 and TRBJ2-2; D is perhaps TRBD2 (5 bases). The germline CDR1 and CDR2 sequences are SGHVS and FNYEAQ. The CDR3 covers 15 residues. Trimming removed 2 bases at V and 1 base at J, with 8 bases between. CDR3 in amino acids: CASSLYEGNTGELFF. CDR3 nucleotides: TGTGCCAGCAGCTTATACGAGGGGAACACCGGGGAGCTGTTTTTT.

This chain links TRBV10-3 with TRBJ1-2; tentatively, D is TRBD1 (6 bases). CDR3 size: 14 residues. V was clipped by 7 bases and J by 5 bases, with 17 bases between them. Looked up from germline, CDR1 is ENHRY and CDR2 is SYGVKD. The CDR3 sequence: CAIKPSGTPYGYTF. The CDR3 nucleotides read TGTGCCATCAAACCAAGTGGGACACCTTATGGCTACACCTTC.

This clone was seen just once. This rearrangement joins TRBV28 to TRBJ2-7; TRBD2 agrees at 7 bases. The V and J ends lost 3 bases and 4 bases, in that order; junction bases with no gene match: 9. The germline gives CDR1 MDHEN, CDR2 SYDVKM. The CDR3 extends over 15 amino acids. The chain's CDR3 is CASSLIRPGGYEQYF. For the CDR3, the DNA is TGTGCCAGCAGTTTGATCAGGCCGGGGGGTTACGAGCAGTACTTC.

This clone occurred once. V usage is TRBV19 and J usage is TRBJ2-1; 10 bases line up with TRBD2. CDR3 size: 15 residues. Germline V gives CDR1 LNHDA, CDR2 SQIVND (reference sequence). J gave up 7 bases and V 4 bases, and 7 bases lay outside the gene matches. The CDR3, as DNA: TGTGCCAGTAGTAGGAGCGGGAGGGCCGAGAATGAGCAGTTCTTC. The encoded protein is CASSRSGRAENEQFF.

V is TRBV11-3 and J is TRBJ1-1; D is ambiguous. Trimming shortened V by 0 bases and J by 4 bases, and 9 bases separated the two germline ends. CDR3 size: 14 residues. Germline V gene sequence: CDR1 SGHNT, CDR2 YENEEA. CDR3 loop: CASSLESGSTEAFF. The CDR3 coding sequence is TGTGCCAGCAGCTTAGAATCTGGGAGCACTGAAGCTTTCTTT.

The chain combines TRBV24-1 with TRBJ1-5, with D possibly TRBD1 on 5 matching bases. V was trimmed by 4 bases and J by 16 bases, leaving 19 bases between them. Germline-derived CDR1 and CDR2 are KGHDR and SFDVKD. There are 13 residues in the CDR3. CDR3 in amino acids: CATSEYKAGPLHF. The DNA of the CDR3 is TGTGCCACCAGTGAATATAAGGCAGGGCCCTTACATTTT.

This chain uses TRBV4-1 with TRBJ1-2; no firm D call. Trimming removed 1 base from V and 2 bases from J, with 8 bases in between. The germline V gene encodes CDR1 MGHRA and CDR2 YSYEKL. This CDR3 comprises 14 residues. The CDR3 DNA follows: TGCGCCAGCAGCCAAGTCTCGCAGAACTATGGCTACACCTTC. Encoded protein: CASSQVSQNYGYTF.

The V and J genes are TRBV21-1 and TRBJ2-7; the DNA was not used to check the table's D call, TRBD2. TRBV21-1 is labeled a pseudogene. The CDR3 extends over 16 amino acids. CDR3 coding DNA: TGTGCCAGCAGCAAAGAAAGACTAGCTTTCACCTACGAGCAGTACTTC. It yields the protein CASSKERLAFTYEQYF.

The chain employs TRBV27 and TRBJ2-7; the D gene is possibly TRBD1 (8 bases). With 2 bases removed from V and 3 bases from J, the gap between germline ends came to 14 bases. Germline V lookup: CDR1 MNHEY, CDR2 SMNVEV (reference sequence). The CDR3 spans 15 residues. The CDR3 region has the DNA TGTGCCAGCAGTTTACTACAGGGGGGGGTCTACGAGCAGTACTTC. Its translation: CASSLLQGGVYEQYF.

The chain carries TRBV11-3 and TRBJ2-1; 16 bases agree with TRBD2. The CDR3 is 20 amino acids. Germline assignment: CDR1 SGHNT and CDR2 YENEEA. V lost 0 bases and J lost 5; bases outside the gene matches: 10. CDR3: CASSLEGTSGRAGLDNEQFF. CDR3 bases: TGTGCCAGCAGCTTAGAGGGGACTAGCGGGAGGGCCGGTCTCGACAATGAGCAGTTCTTC.

The J gene is TRBJ1-5, the V gene TRBV19; TRBD1 matches 8 bases. J was trimmed by 4 bases and V by 9 bases; bases with no gene match: 8. Germline V gene lookup returns CDR1 LNHDA and CDR2 SQIVND (reference sequence). The CDR3 contains 14 residues. The CDR3 here is CASTYGTGNQPQHF. The CDR3 coding sequence is TGTGCCAGCACGTATGGGACAGGTAATCAGCCCCAGCATTTT.

In regard to this clone: The junction differs from germline at one of its ends, possibly a read error. The chain joins TRBV7-9 to TRBJ2-1; D ambiguous. The CDR3 spans 12 residues. Germline values: CDR1 SEHNR, CDR2 FQNEAQ (reference sequence). The CDR3 here is CASSLVQVGLVF. For the CDR3, the DNA is TGTGCCAGCAGCTTGGTTCAGGTTGGGTTGGTCTTC. Full variable domain (outside the CDR3, taken from reference TRBV7-9 and TRBJ2-1): DTGVSQNPRHKITKRGQNVTFRCDPISEHNRLYWYRQTLGQGPEFLTYFQNEAQLEKSRLLSDRFSAERPKGSFSTLEIQRTEQGDSAMYLCASSLVQVGLVFGPGTRLTVL.

V and J are TRBV30 and TRBJ1-1; tentatively, D is TRBD1 (6 bases). The germline CDR1 and CDR2 sequences are GTSNPN and SVGIG (reference sequence). The CDR3 is made up of 16 amino acids. Trimming stripped 0 bases from V and 2 bases from J, with 16 bases between. The CDR3 nucleotides read TGTGCCTGGAGTGTGGGCAGGGGAGGGGGTAACACTGAAGCTTTCTTT. Translating it yields CAWSVGRGGGNTEAFF.

This rearrangement joins TRBV28 to TRBJ2-7, with TRBD1 matching 10 bases. Trimming cost V 1 base and J 2 bases; bases outside gene matches: 5. Germline V CDR1 and CDR2: MDHEN, SYDVKM. This CDR3 is 16 amino acids long. The CDR3 sequence is CASSLFGQGVPYEQYF. The CDR3 DNA reads TGTGCCAGCAGTTTATTTGGACAGGGGGTTCCCTACGAGCAGTACTTC.

The rearrangement links TRBV5-1 to TRBJ2-2; 9 nucleotides align to TRBD1. The V and J ends lost 3 bases and 5 bases, in that order; junction bases with no gene match: 2. The germline V gene has CDR1 SGHRS and CDR2 YFSETQ. CDR3 length: 14 residues. CDR3: CASSWGQGTGELFF. The CDR3 DNA reads as TGCGCCAGCAGCTGGGGACAGGGAACCGGGGAGCTGTTTTTT.

This chain uses TRBV12-3 or TRBV12-4 with TRBJ2-7; maybe TRBD1 (6 bases). The CDR3 spans 13 residues. Trimming took 6 bases from V and 2 from J, leaving 11 bases between them. The CDR3 sequence: CASSRTVTYEQYF. The CDR3 coding sequence is TGTGCCAGCAGCCGGACAGTAACCTACGAGCAGTACTTC.

V is TRBV28 and J is TRBJ2-7, with TRBD2 matching over 11 bases. Germline V gives CDR1 MDHEN, CDR2 SYDVKM. CDR3 length: 14 residues. V trimming: 8 bases; J trimming: 1 base; junction bases outside the gene matches: 4. In DNA, the CDR3 is TGTGCCAGCCAGACTAGCGGGGTTTCCTACGAGCAGTACTTC. Its protein product is CASQTSGVSYEQYF. Combining the CDR3 with reference TRBV28 and TRBJ2-7 gives the whole variable domain DVKVTQSSRYLVKRTGEKVFLECVQDMDHENMFWYRQDPGLGLRLIYFSYDVKMKEKGDIPEGYSVSREKKERFSLILESASTNQTSMYLCASQTSGVSYEQYFGPGTRLTVT.